Listed below are T cell receptor beta chains from one sample, sequenced in a study of shared clonotypes between healthy human individuals. TCRdb's copy holds only in-frame clones and misses some; the assay was immunoSEQ multiplex PCR. Of over 850,000 clones in the sample, around 82% were seen once. The specimen was memory CD4+ T cells from PBMCs. The receptor source for this set is a man aged 18-30 years in good health. Some clones in this sample may be carry-over from other donors' samples. CDR3s include the opening cysteine and the closing phenylalanine or tryptophan. D genes are given only for firm matches. Size is stated for part of the rows, as once, few or many counts, or as a class when the clone is expanded.

length: 15
J: TRBJ2-7
V: TRBV11-2
size: .
D: .
CDR3: CASSPQARSSYEQYF

length: 18
J: TRBJ2-7
V: TRBV4-1
size: many
D: .
CDR3: CASSQILGGGSSSYEQYF

length: 18
J: TRBJ2-6
V: TRBV12-1
size: .
D: .
CDR3: CASSRYIIGQSRANVLTF

length: 15
J: TRBJ2-7
V: TRBV28
size: .
D: .
CDR3: CASSSAGTGVYEQYF

length: 15
J: TRBJ2-7
V: TRBV27
size: few
D: TRBD2
CDR3: CASSSLSTSDYEQYF

length: 12
J: TRBJ1-5
V: TRBV28
size: .
D: .
CDR3: CASSRANQPQHF

length: 15
J: TRBJ1-3
V: TRBV6-6
size: .
D: .
CDR3: CASTPRGVSGNTIYF

length: 12
J: TRBJ2-1
V: TRBV2
size: .
D: .
CDR3: CASSKEHNEQFF

length: 16
J: TRBJ1-2
V: TRBV18
size: .
D: .
CDR3: CASSPGSPQGNYGYTF

length: 15
J: TRBJ2-7
V: TRBV7-2
size: once
D: TRBD2
CDR3: CASSLLSGSTNEQYF

length: 11
J: TRBJ2-7
V: TRBV7-6
size: .
D: .
CDR3: CASSLEDEQYF

length: 11
J: TRBJ2-2
V: TRBV25-1
size: .
D: .
CDR3: CASHDTGELFF

length: 16
J: TRBJ1-3
V: TRBV4-1
size: .
D: .
CDR3: CASSQPDRDSGNTIYF

length: 15
J: TRBJ1-4
V: TRBV4-3
size: .
D: TRBD1
CDR3: CASSREQGAGEKLFF

length: 18
J: TRBJ2-7
V: TRBV7-6
size: .
D: TRBD2
CDR3: CASSSGLAGDPWSYEQYF

length: 12
J: TRBJ2-5
V: TRBV15
size: .
D: .
CDR3: CATGTAQETQYF

length: 14
J: TRBJ1-1
V: TRBV7-2
size: once
D: .
CDR3: CASSTQGSGTEAFF

length: 12
J: TRBJ2-5
V: TRBV2
size: .
D: .
CDR3: CASGQSTETQYF

length: 12
J: TRBJ2-3
V: TRBV7-2
size: .
D: .
CDR3: CASSKLADTQYF

length: 14
J: TRBJ2-2
V: TRBV29-1
size: .
D: TRBD2
CDR3: CSVVLAVNTGELFF

length: 16
J: TRBJ2-2
V: TRBV28
size: many
D: TRBD2
CDR3: CASSPSSGRDTGELFF

length: 15
J: TRBJ2-2
V: TRBV7-3
size: .
D: TRBD1
CDR3: CASSFGDRATGELFF

length: 14
J: TRBJ1-2
V: TRBV28
size: .
D: TRBD1
CDR3: CASCSGTGLLGYTF